The rows below give T cell receptor beta chains drawn from one sample of a study of blood T cell repertoires in COVID-19. Only in-frame clones appear in the TCRdb table, and some are missing; sequencing was by immunoSEQ multiplex PCR. Of roughly 150,000 clones in the sample, around 85% are singletons; the top ten hold around 8.9%. Sequences were obtained from peripheral blood. The receptors were gathered from an elderly woman with COVID-19, enrolled during active disease. Both conserved end residues are part of each CDR3. The D gene is left open where the match is weak. Clone size is stated in some rows and not others, as once, few, many or a class when expanded.

TRBJ1-1 | - | TRBV2 | - | TGTGCCAGCAGTGAAATCAGGGCAGCAATCACTGAAGCTTTCTTT | CASSEIRAAITEAFF
TRBJ2-7 | - | TRBV19 | - | TGTGCCAGTAGTACAGGTGCTGCGATCTACGAGCAGTACTTC | CASSTGAAIYEQYF
TRBJ2-3 | - | TRBV5-1 | - | TGCGCCAGCAGCTCCCCTAGCACAGATACGCAGTATTTT | CASSSPSTDTQYF
TRBJ1-3 | TRBD1 | TRBV6-6 | - | TGTGCCAGCAGACCCGGGACAGGAGCTGGAAACACCATATATTTT | CASRPGTGAGNTIYF
TRBJ2-3 | - | TRBV19 | - | TGTGCCAGTAGGCCCGCGCGCCCGGGCACAGATACGCAGTATTTT | CASRPARPGTDTQYF
TRBJ2-1 | TRBD2 | TRBV9 | - | TGTGCCAGCAGCGTTAGACTAGCGGGGGGGCCAGGCAATGAGCAGTTCTTC | CASSVRLAGGPGNEQFF
TRBJ2-6 | TRBD1 | TRBV18 | - | TGTGCCAGCTCACCAACGACAGGGGTAGGGGCCAACGTCCTGACTTTC | CASSPTTGVGANVLTF
TRBJ2-5 | - | TRBV10-2 | - | TGCGCCAGCAATGAGGGGCGATCCAGGGGAGAGACCCAGTACTTC | CASNEGRSRGETQYF
TRBJ1-3 | - | TRBV3-1/TRBV3-2 | few | TGTGCCAGCAGCCAAGGCTTGAACAGGTTCTCTGGAAACACCATATATTTT | CASSQGLNRFSGNTIYF
TRBJ2-7 | TRBD1 | TRBV6-5 | few | TGTGCCAGCACCTTAAGACAGGGATACGAGCAGTACTTC | CASTLRQGYEQYF
TRBJ1-4 | TRBD1 | TRBV25-1 | - | TGTGCCAGCAGTGACCCGGGACAGGGGAATGAAAAACTGTTTTTT | CASSDPGQGNEKLFF
TRBJ2-5 | TRBD1 | TRBV18 | - | TGTGCCAGCTCACCCAGGGGACAGACCCAAGAGACCCAGTACTTC | CASSPRGQTQETQYF
TRBJ1-4 | - | TRBV4-2 | - | TGTGCCAGCAGCCAAGAAGGGGGTTACCTTAATGAAAAACTGTTTTTT | CASSQEGGYLNEKLFF
TRBJ1-2 | TRBD1 | TRBV9 | once | TGTGCCAGCAGCGTAGGACAGGGGCCCTATGGCTACACCTTC | CASSVGQGPYGYTF